What follows describes a single TCR beta chain. Its cognate antigen is unknown. The record originates from a study of cytomegalovirus exposure and HLA in healthy donors. A multiplex PCR was run with 60 Vbeta primers and 13 Jbeta primers. As processed by the authors: A later analysis counted 80 million or so unique TCR beta chains, around 10 million shared. Assay: immunoSEQ multiplex PCR; the TCRdb copy retains only in-frame clones and omits some. The V and J calls and the clone size are those of that table, but D and trimming were determined from the DNA. The profile shows some 160,000 clones, roughly 80% of them singletons. CDR3 length: 16 amino acids. Looked up from germline, CDR1 is SGHKS and CDR2 is YYEKEE (reference sequence). Losses at the gene ends were 2 bases for V and 3 bases for J; bases not matched to a gene: 10. Study outcomes and limitations: TRBV6-2, TRBV6-3 and other indistinguishable V segments were excluded. Sequencing depth roughly uniform across donors was assumed in presence/absence analyses.

This chain links TRBV5-5 with TRBJ1-2; 7 nucleotides align to TRBD1. The sequence derives from a male donor in good health and CMV-seronegative. The sequenced material came from PBMCs. CDR3 residues: CASSLGGRRVYYGYTF. DNA for the CDR3: TGTGCCAGCAGCTTAGGGGGCAGGAGGGTTTACTATGGCTACACCTTC.